What follows are 23 T cell receptor beta chains derived from one specimen sequenced in a study of technical replicates of blood from a handful of donors. Sequenced by immunoSEQ multiplex PCR; TCRdb stores in-frame clones only, minus some. There are approximately 45,000 clones in the sample; around 96% occur only once, and 0.37% lies in the top ten. Sequenced sample: T cells isolated from PBMCs. The receptors here all came from a human donor in good health.

This rearrangement joins TRBV28 to TRBJ2-2; 7 nucleotides agree with TRBD1. The CDR3 extends over 12 amino acids. Germline CDR1 MDHEN, CDR2 SYDVKM. V was pared by 10 bases and J by 4 bases, with 3 bases of the junction left unmatched. The CDR3 sequence is CANSGGTGELFF. The CDR3 DNA follows: TGTGCCAATTCAGGGGGCACCGGGGAGCTGTTTTTT.

The CDR3 here is CASSQEYPERVYEQYF. The CDR3 nucleotides are TGTGCCAGCAGCCAAGAGTACCCCGAGCGGGTATACGAGCAGTACTTC. The gene calls are TRBV4-2 and TRBJ2-7; D might be TRBD2 (6 bases). This CDR3 spans 16 amino acids. Looked up from germline, CDR1 is LGHNA and CDR2 is YNFKEQ. With 0 bases removed from V and 4 bases from J, the gap between germline ends came to 16 bases.

V and J are TRBV6-1 and TRBJ1-5, with 9 bases fitting TRBD1. Germline CDR1 MNHNS, CDR2 SASEGT. V lost 3 bases to trimming and J lost 2 bases; unmatched junction nucleotides: 5. The CDR3 length is 16 residues. CDR3 in DNA: TGTGCCAGCAGTGATTGGGACAGGGCGGGCAATCAGCCCCAGCATTTT. Amino acids: CASSDWDRAGNQPQHF.

The chain joins TRBV11-2 to TRBJ2-6, with 7 nucleotides matching TRBD2. The V gene's germline CDR1 is SGHAT and CDR2 FQNNGV. The CDR3 covers 16 residues. Germline trimming cut 6 bases from V and 1 base from J; bases unmatched to any gene: 6. The CDR3 protein is CASRRMGGSGANVLTF. The CDR3 nucleotides are TGTGCCAGCAGGCGGATGGGGGGGTCTGGGGCCAACGTCCTGACTTTC. Drawing the rest from reference TRBV11-2 and TRBJ2-6, the complete variable domain is EAGVAQSPRYKIIEKRQSVAFWCNPISGHATLYWYQQILGQGPKLLIQFQNNGVVDDSQLPKDRFSAERLKGVDSTLKIQPAKLEDSAVYLCASRRMGGSGANVLTFGAGSRLTVL.

The rearrangement joins TRBV10-3 to TRBJ2-5; TRBD2 might be the D (6 bases). V dropped 4 bases and J dropped 5 bases, with 17 bases sitting between them. There are 15 residues in the CDR3. From germline, CDR1 is ENHRY and CDR2 SYGVKD. In nucleotides, the CDR3 is TGTGCCATCAGTGCAAGGGACTCCCAACCGGAGACCCAGTACTTC. It codes for CAISARDSQPETQYF.

The CDR3 DNA follows: TGCGCTCTCGGGACTAGCGAGTACAATGAGCAGTTCTTC. Translated: CALGTSEYNEQFF. The chain employs TRBV1 and TRBJ2-1; TRBD2, the D gene given by the table, was not confirmed from the DNA. TRBV1 is annotated as a pseudogene. This CDR3 region has 13 residues.

J is TRBJ1-2 and V is TRBV7-9; possible D gene TRBD1, 5 bases. Germline V gene data show CDR1 as SEHNR and CDR2 as FQNEAQ (reference sequence). This CDR3 has 16 residues. Trimming removed 2 bases from V and 2 bases from J, with 15 bases in between. This chain's CDR3 is CASSLLPMTANYGYTF. CDR3 bases: TGTGCCAGCAGCTTACTTCCCATGACAGCCAACTATGGCTACACCTTC.

This rearrangement joins TRBV7-6 to TRBJ2-1; 8 bases fit TRBD2. J was trimmed by 5 bases and V by 3 bases; bases with no gene match: 3. The CDR3 extends over 14 amino acids. Germline-derived CDR1 and CDR2 are SGHVS and FNYEAQ. The CDR3 region has the DNA TGTGCCAGCAGCTTCATGACTAGCGACAATGAGCAGTTCTTC. Encoded protein: CASSFMTSDNEQFF.

The chain joins TRBV10-1 to TRBJ2-6, with D uncertain. Trimming stripped 2 bases from V and 2 bases from J, with 7 bases between. The CDR3 has 15 amino acids. Germline lookup yields CDR1 WNHNN and CDR2 SYGVQD (reference sequence). This chain's CDR3 is CASSEGQTGANVLTF. The CDR3 DNA is TGCGCCAGCAGTGAGGGCCAAACTGGGGCCAACGTCCTGACTTTC.

This chain uses TRBV7-2 with TRBJ1-3; perhaps TRBD1 as D (6 bases). Looked up from germline, CDR1 is SGHTA and CDR2 is FQGNSA. CDR3 size: 13 residues. Trimming removed 5 bases at V and 4 bases at J, with 9 bases between. The CDR3 reads CASSRGAGNTIYF. CDR3 nucleotide sequence: TGTGCCAGCAGCCGGGGGGCGGGAAACACCATATATTTT.

The table lists this clone with a few counts. This chain connects TRBV28 to TRBJ2-1; 11 bases line up with TRBD1. Germline CDR1 and CDR2: MDHEN and SYDVKM. The CDR3 is made up of 14 amino acids. V lost 5 bases to trimming and J lost 9 bases; unmatched junction nucleotides: 6. The CDR3 nucleotides read TGTGCCAGCAGTCCAGGACAGGGGGCACGTGAGCAGTTCTTC. Translation gives CASSPGQGAREQFF.

The chain has TRBV4-2 and TRBJ2-3; D possibly corresponds to TRBD2 (5 bases). V was shortened by 1 base and J by 3 bases, with 8 bases between the two germline ends. The germline CDR1 and CDR2 sequences are LGHNA and YNFKEQ. This CDR3 is 14 amino acids long. The CDR3 sequence: CASSQARGTDTQYF. The CDR3 DNA is TGTGCCAGCAGCCAAGCCAGAGGGACAGATACGCAGTATTTT.

The CDR3, as DNA: TGCAGCGTTGGCGCAGGGGTGGACATTCAGTACTTC. It specifies CSVGAGVDIQYF. The genes are TRBV29-1 and TRBJ2-4; maybe TRBD1 (6 bases). Germline-derived CDR1 and CDR2 are SQVTM and ANQGSEA. The CDR3 totals 12 residues. V was pared by 4 bases and J by 8 bases, with 12 bases between.

V and J are TRBV6-1 and TRBJ2-7, with D perhaps matching TRBD1 (5 bases). This CDR3 is built from 12 residues. The germline gives CDR1 MNHNS, CDR2 SASEGT. V was pared by 2 bases and J by 6 bases, with 8 bases between. The DNA for the CDR3 is TGTGCCAGCAGTGAACAGGGAACCGAGCAGTACTTC. It specifies CASSEQGTEQYF.

The V and J genes are TRBV29-1 and TRBJ2-3; possible D gene TRBD2, 7 bases. The CDR3 is 14 residues long. Trimming pared 7 bases from V and 5 bases from J, leaving 19 bases between. The germline gives CDR1 SQVTM, CDR2 ANQGSEA. CDR3 DNA: TGCAGCGCCGAGGGGGGGAGGTGGCGAGATACGCAGTATTTT. It encodes CSAEGGRWRDTQYF.

The chain is built from TRBV5-4 and TRBJ2-1; D gene ambiguous. The CDR3 totals 14 residues. V lost 3 bases and J lost 4, with 11 bases in between. Germline CDR1 reads SGHNT; CDR2 reads YYREEE (reference sequence). The chain's CDR3 is CASSSQTGYNEQFF. The CDR3 DNA reads TGTGCCAGCAGCTCCCAAACCGGGTACAATGAGCAGTTCTTC.

This chain uses TRBV28 with TRBJ1-2; D possibly corresponds to TRBD1 (5 bases). V was clipped by 2 bases and J by 4 bases, with 5 bases between them. Germline loops: CDR1 MDHEN, CDR2 SYDVKM. CDR3 size: 12 residues. CDR3 amino acids: CASSLQGYGYTF. In DNA, the CDR3 is TGTGCCAGCAGTTTACAGGGCTATGGCTACACCTTC.

The chain carries TRBV5-4 and TRBJ1-2; 8 nucleotides line up with TRBD1. V trimming: 7 bases; J trimming: 3 bases; junction bases outside the gene matches: 17. Germline CDR1 SGHNT, CDR2 YYREEE (reference sequence). The CDR3 totals 17 residues. The DNA for the CDR3 is TGTGCCAGCGGGGCAGGGGGCAGCCAAATAGCATACTATGGCTACACCTTC. Amino acids: CASGAGGSQIAYYGYTF.

V and J are TRBV5-1 and TRBJ1-1; 7 bases are shared with TRBD1. CDR3 size: 16 residues. V gave up 1 base and J gave up 4 bases; unmatched junction bases: 10. Germline V gene data show CDR1 as SGHRS and CDR2 as YFSETQ. The chain's CDR3 is CASSLLGSQGLTEAFF. In DNA form, the CDR3 reads TGCGCCAGCAGCTTGTTGGGTTCACAGGGGCTCACTGAAGCTTTCTTT.

J is TRBJ2-2 and V is TRBV18; maybe TRBD2 (6 bases). This CDR3 is 15 amino acids long. From germline, CDR1 is KGHSH and CDR2 LQKENI. The germline V and J ends were trimmed by 5 bases and 4 bases, with 14 bases remaining between them. The CDR3 here is CASSVVREVTGELFF. The CDR3 bases are TGTGCCAGCTCAGTAGTGCGGGAAGTCACCGGGGAGCTGTTTTTT.

This sequence joins TRBV10-3 and TRBJ1-2; the D is unclear. Trimming stripped 0 bases from V and 4 bases from J, with 15 bases between. CDR1 ENHRY and CDR2 SYGVKD come from the germline V gene. CDR3 size: 16 residues. The DNA for the CDR3 is TGTGCCATCAGTGAGTCGGTGACACCTCCTGGCTATGGCTACACCTTC. This codes for CAISESVTPPGYGYTF.

The gene calls are TRBV29-1 and TRBJ2-7; D is unresolved. V lost 2 bases to trimming and J lost 3 bases, with 5 bases between them. Germline V gene sequence: CDR1 SQVTM, CDR2 ANQGSEA. The CDR3 extends over 11 amino acids. The CDR3 nucleotides are TGCAGCGTTGAATCGTTCTACGAGCAGTACTTC. This translates into CSVESFYEQYF.

The chain carries TRBV5-6 and TRBJ1-1; D gene ambiguous. V was pared by 5 bases and J by 1 base, with 12 bases between. Germline-derived CDR1 and CDR2 are SGHDT and YYEEEE. The CDR3 is 14 residues long. CDR3 sequence reads: CASSFHGENTEAFF. CDR3 nucleotides: TGTGCCAGCAGTTTCCATGGAGAGAACACTGAAGCTTTCTTT.